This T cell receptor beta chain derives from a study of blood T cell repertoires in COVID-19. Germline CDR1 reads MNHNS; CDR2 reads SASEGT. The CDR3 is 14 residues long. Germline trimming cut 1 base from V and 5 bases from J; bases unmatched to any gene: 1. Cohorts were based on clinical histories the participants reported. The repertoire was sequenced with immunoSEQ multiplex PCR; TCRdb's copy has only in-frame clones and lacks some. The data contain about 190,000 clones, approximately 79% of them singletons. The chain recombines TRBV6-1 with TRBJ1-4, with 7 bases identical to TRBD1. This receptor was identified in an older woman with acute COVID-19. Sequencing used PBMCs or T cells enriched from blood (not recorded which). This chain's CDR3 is CASSEGTGNEKLFF. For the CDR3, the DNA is TGTGCCAGCAGTGAAGGGACAGGCAATGAAAAACTGTTTTTT.